This entry concerns a single TCR beta chain. In this sample, this clonotype turned up many times. Its target antigen remains unknown. Qualities for individual bases were not recorded, and no much larger clone is one base off. Memory CD4+ T cells were isolated as CD4+CD45RO+CD25- cells. Tregs, naive and memory CD4+ T cells from tumor, blood and ipsilateral draining lymph nodes of roughly 5 breast cancer patients underwent full-length TCR alpha and beta sequencing. Mononuclear cells from lymph nodes or approximately 50 ml of peripheral blood were isolated by Ficoll density gradient centrifugation. Sorted cell populations were confirmed by FACS to exceed 90% purity. Full-length TCR variable regions were amplified by 5' RACE PCR with constant-region reverse primers, and semi-nested PCR with Nested Universal Primer A was subsequently performed. The ReliaPrep RNA Cell Miniprep System was used to extract total RNA, which was then reverse transcribed into 5'RACE-ready cDNA with the SMARTer RACE 5'/3' Kit. Multiplex adaptors were used to barcode full-length TCR alpha and beta libraries, and the barcoded libraries were sequenced on an Illumina MiSeq. As for how the authors treated the data: For each of nine subset-tissue groups, sequencing data from the five patients were pooled, and the groups were then compared using unsupervised clustering of TCR gene usage. The Morisita-Horn index was used to calculate repertoire similarity, with shared sequences weighted by how much each contributed to each repertoire. The public reads were reprocessed in TCRdb via fastp at Q25 and MiXCR, keeping in-frame beta chains. Entries that share a CDR3 protein sequence are merged under the most common genes and DNA. For this entry, the V and J calls and clone size follow TCRdb and not the study's own pipeline. Within this sample are tens of thousands of distinct CDR3 sequences, with roughly 24% of them counted one time only. The top ten hold roughly 4.5% of the sample.

The sample originates from a study (dated by TCRdb to 2013 to 2016). About the study as a whole: Whether tumor-infiltrating Tregs in breast cancer are recruited from blood Tregs or converted in situ from other CD4+ T cell subsets was tested.

The CDR3 runs 12 amino acids, cysteine and phenylalanine included. Only the CDR3 region is kept as DNA, spanning 36 bases read in frame from base 1. V trim: 4 bases; J trim: 4 bases; unmatched bases: 2. CDR1 and CDR2 are read off the germline V gene as SGHDT and YYEEEE. The full study reports these points: Tumor memory CD4+ T cell TCR gene usage clustered with blood and lymph node memory CD4+ cells and lymph node naive CD4+ cells. The larger-cohort validation was restricted to a single TCR beta V-J rearrangement rather than whole repertoires. Tumor-infiltrating Treg TCR alpha and beta sequences overlapped most with tumor naive CD4+ T cells, then with blood naive CD4+ T cells.

The clonotype comes from a female donor with breast cancer. Sample: memory CD4+ T cells sorted from blood. Read against the paper, the sample's cell subset or site label means: memory CD4+ T cells, CD4+CD45RO+CD25-. The V and J segments used are TRBV5-6 and TRBJ2-7; TRBD1 fits 7 bases in the junction. CDR3 sequence: CASSTRGYEQYF. Read as DNA, the sequence is TGTGCCAGCAGCACCAGGGGGTACGAGCAGTACTTC.